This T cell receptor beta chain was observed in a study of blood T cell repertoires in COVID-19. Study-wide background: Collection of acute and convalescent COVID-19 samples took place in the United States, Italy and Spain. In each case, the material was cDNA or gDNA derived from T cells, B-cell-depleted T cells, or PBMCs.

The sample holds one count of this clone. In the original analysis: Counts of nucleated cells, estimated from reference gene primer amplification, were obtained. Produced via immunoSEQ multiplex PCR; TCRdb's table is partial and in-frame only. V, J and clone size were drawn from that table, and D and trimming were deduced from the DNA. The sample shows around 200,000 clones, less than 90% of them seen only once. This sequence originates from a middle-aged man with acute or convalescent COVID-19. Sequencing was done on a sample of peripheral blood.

The CDR3 DNA reads TGTGCCAGCAGTCCGACCCCCCTACTAGCTTCCTACGAGCAGTACTTC. Translation gives CASSPTPLLASYEQYF. This sequence joins TRBV7-2 and TRBJ2-7, with D perhaps matching TRBD2 (6 bases). Between the trimmed V and J ends, which lost 6 bases and 1 base, there was a span of 19 bases. Germline V lookup: CDR1 SGHTA, CDR2 FQGNSA. CDR3 size: 16 residues.